The clone carrying this T cell receptor (beta chain) occurred once. In the authors' methods: Using reference gene primer amplification, nucleated cell counts were estimated. Libraries were prepared by immunoSEQ multiplex PCR; TCRdb keeps only in-frame clonotypes and omits some of them. The V and J calls and the clone size are those of that table, but D and trimming were determined from the DNA. The repertoire holds approximately 270,000 clones, with more than 85% as singletons. This sample was taken from a study of blood T cell repertoires in COVID-19. Study-wide context: The origin of the acute and convalescent COVID-19 samples was the United States, Italy and Spain. In each case, the material was cDNA or gDNA derived from T cells, B-cell-depleted T cells, or PBMCs.

This TCR derives from a man aged 30 to 45 with acute or convalescent COVID-19. Input material: peripheral blood.

The CDR3 region has the DNA TGTGCCAGCAGGAGCGGGAGTAAGGTCTACGAGCAGTACTTC. Its protein is CASRSGSKVYEQYF. This chain connects TRBV6-5 to TRBJ2-7; 8 nucleotides agree with TRBD2. The CDR3 totals 14 residues. Trimming at V came to 6 bases and at J to 3 bases, leaving 7 bases not matched to a gene. Germline V gene sequence: CDR1 MNHEY, CDR2 SVGAGI.